This T cell receptor (beta chain) was observed in a study of CD4 T cells in relation to SARS-CoV-2 and coronaviruses. Study context: PBMCs were cultured with antigen for over 8 days before TCR beta sequencing.

Germline CDR1 is LNHDA and CDR2 is SQIVND (reference sequence). Trimming took 10 bases from V and 1 from J; bases not matched to a gene: 9. This CDR3 spans 15 amino acids. Concerning this clone: Antigen: not known.

The table came from immunoSEQ multiplex PCR; TCRdb's copy has only in-frame clones and leaves some out. The data contain tens of thousands of clones, just over 65% of them singletons. Before the COVID-19 pandemic, during about 2010-2018, CD4+ T cells were taken from unexposed donors. CD4+ T cells were isolated from the cells after nine to eleven days of culture. Unexposed-donor CD4+ T cells were probed with SARS-CoV-2 S/N and four cold-coronavirus spikes, cells permitting. On days 3 and 7, cultures got half fresh IL-2 medium. The TCR was taken from a human donor in good health. What was sequenced was CD4+ T cells from PBMCs, cultured in vitro. The V call is TRBV19, the J call TRBJ2-5; 10 bases fit TRBD2. In nucleotides, the CDR3 is TGTGCCACCCCGGGACTAGCGCCCTGCCAAGAGACCCAGTACTTC. Translated, it gives CATPGLAPCQETQYF. The full variable domain, in which reference TRBV19 and TRBJ2-5 provide the parts outside the CDR3, is DGGITQSPKYLFRKEGQNVTLSCEQNLNHDAMYWYRQDPGQGLRLIYYSQIVNDFQKGDIAEGYSVSREKKESFPLTVTSAQKNPTAFYLCATPGLAPCQETQYFGPGTRLLVL.